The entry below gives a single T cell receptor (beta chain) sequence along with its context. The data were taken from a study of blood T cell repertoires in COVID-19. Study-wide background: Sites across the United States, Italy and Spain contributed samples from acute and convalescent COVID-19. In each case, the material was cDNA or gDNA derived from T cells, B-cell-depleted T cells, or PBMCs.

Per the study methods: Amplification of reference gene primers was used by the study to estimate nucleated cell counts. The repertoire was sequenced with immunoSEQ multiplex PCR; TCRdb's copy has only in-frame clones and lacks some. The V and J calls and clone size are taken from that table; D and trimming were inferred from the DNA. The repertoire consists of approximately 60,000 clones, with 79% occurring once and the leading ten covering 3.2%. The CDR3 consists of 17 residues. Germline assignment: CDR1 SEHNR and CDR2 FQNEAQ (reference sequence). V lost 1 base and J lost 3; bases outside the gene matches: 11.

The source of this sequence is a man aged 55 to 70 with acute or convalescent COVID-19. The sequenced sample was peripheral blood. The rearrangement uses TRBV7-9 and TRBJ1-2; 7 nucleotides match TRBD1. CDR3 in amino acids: CASSLGPGQLIDYGYTF. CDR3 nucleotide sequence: TGTGCCAGCAGCTTAGGACCGGGACAGCTTATTGACTATGGCTACACCTTC. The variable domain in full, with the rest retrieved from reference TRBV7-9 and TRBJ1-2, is DTGVSQNPRHKITKRGQNVTFRCDPISEHNRLYWYRQTLGQGPEFLTYFQNEAQLEKSRLLSDRFSAERPKGSFSTLEIQRTEQGDSAMYLCASSLGPGQLIDYGYTFGSGTRLTVV.